This T cell receptor (beta chain) was sequenced for a study of blood T cell repertoires in COVID-19. Overall study: T cells, B-cell-depleted T cells, or PBMCs provided the cDNA or gDNA that served as material.

Per the authors' pipeline: The assay estimated nucleated cells by amplifying reference gene primers. Measured with immunoSEQ multiplex PCR; TCRdb has only the in-frame clones, and not every one. V and J calls and clone size come straight from that table; D and trimming were deduced from the DNA. The sample shows a few hundred thousand clones, about nine tenths of them seen only once. Enrollees, about 18 to 89 years old, lived in about two dozen US areas. Each recovered donor of Cohort 3 presented with two negative PCRs, clearance, or symptom resolution. Germline-derived CDR1 and CDR2 are SGHVS and FNYEAQ. The CDR3 sequence is 17 residues long. Trimming stripped 3 bases from V and 1 base from J, with 16 bases between.

The receptor comes from a woman aged 50 to 65 who had recovered from COVID-19. The V gene is TRBV7-6, the J gene TRBJ1-3; D is unresolved. The sample consisted of PBMCs or T cells enriched from blood (not recorded which). CDR3 residues: CASSFLPPGSSGNTIYF. CDR3 sequence (DNA): TGTGCCAGCAGCTTTTTACCTCCGGGTAGTTCTGGAAACACCATATATTTT.